This record concerns one T cell receptor beta chain sequence. This entry comes from a study of shared clonotypes between healthy human individuals. Germline assignment: CDR1 MDHEN and CDR2 SYDVKM. CDR3 length: 16 residues. V dropped 3 bases and J dropped 2; count of bases not matched to a gene: 5. Under the authors' procedure: Filtering was not the same, since immunoSEQ gave junction-only sequences without quality scores. Sequencing used immunoSEQ multiplex PCR; TCRdb keeps in-frame clones, though not all of them. V, J and clone size are taken as reported in that table, and D and trimming were inferred from the DNA itself. This sample has hundreds of thousands of clones; around 78% occur once, and the top ten carry about 1.8%.

Sequenced: memory CD4+ T cells sorted from blood. The subset denotes: CD45RA-negative fraction. The receptor comes from a woman in her twenties or thirties in good health. The chain recombines TRBV28 with TRBJ2-1; 9 nucleotides match TRBD2. The CDR3 nucleotides read TGTGCCAGCAGTTTGCTTAGCGGGAGCACCTACAATGAGCAGTTCTTC. The encoded protein is CASSLLSGSTYNEQFF.